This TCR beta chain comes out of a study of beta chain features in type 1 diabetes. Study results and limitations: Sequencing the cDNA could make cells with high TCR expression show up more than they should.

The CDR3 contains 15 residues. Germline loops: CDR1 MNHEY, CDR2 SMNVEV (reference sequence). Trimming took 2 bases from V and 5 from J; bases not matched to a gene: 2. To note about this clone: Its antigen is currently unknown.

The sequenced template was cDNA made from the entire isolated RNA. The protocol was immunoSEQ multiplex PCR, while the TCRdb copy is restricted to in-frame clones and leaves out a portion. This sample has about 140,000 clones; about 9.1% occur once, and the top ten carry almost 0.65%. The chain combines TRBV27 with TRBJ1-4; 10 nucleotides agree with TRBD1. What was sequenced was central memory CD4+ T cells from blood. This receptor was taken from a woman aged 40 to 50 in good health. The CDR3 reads CASSLRGQGNEKLFF. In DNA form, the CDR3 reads TGTGCCAGCAGTTTAAGGGGACAGGGGAATGAAAAACTGTTTTTT.